The source of this TCR beta chain is a study of memory CD4+ T cells and cytomegalovirus serostatus. For the study at large: Donors were healthy Belgian adults, 10 or so CMV seropositive and 20 to 30 seronegative. Study-wide results and caveats: Of 150 to 200 reported CMV TCRbeta sequences, roughly 70 were found in memory CD4+ repertoires. The CMV-associated TCR signature appears largely within the CD4+ memory repertoire.

The germline V gene encodes CDR1 SGHRS and CDR2 YFSETQ. V lost 2 bases, J lost 8 bases, and 7 bases lay in between. The length of the CDR3 is 11 residues. About this clone itself: Its specificity is unknown.

As originally analysed: After removing out-of-frame reads, millions of distinct TCRbeta sequences remained. Sequencing was performed with immunoSEQ multiplex PCR; in TCRdb, only in-frame clones are kept and a portion is missing. The D gene and trimming were derived from the DNA, and the V and J assignments and clone size from that table. The table includes 55,000 to 65,000 clones, about four fifths detected once. Single viable CD3+CD4+CD8-CD45RO+ cells were sorted as the memory CD4+ T cells. This sequence was found in an adult in good health and CMV-seronegative. Some clones in this sample may be carry-over from other donors' samples. The chain combines TRBV5-1 with TRBJ1-2; D is perhaps TRBD1 (5 bases). The source material was memory CD4+ T cells from blood. The CDR3 protein is CASSFQGGYTF. CDR3 nucleotides: TGCGCCAGCAGCTTCCAGGGCGGCTACACCTTC.